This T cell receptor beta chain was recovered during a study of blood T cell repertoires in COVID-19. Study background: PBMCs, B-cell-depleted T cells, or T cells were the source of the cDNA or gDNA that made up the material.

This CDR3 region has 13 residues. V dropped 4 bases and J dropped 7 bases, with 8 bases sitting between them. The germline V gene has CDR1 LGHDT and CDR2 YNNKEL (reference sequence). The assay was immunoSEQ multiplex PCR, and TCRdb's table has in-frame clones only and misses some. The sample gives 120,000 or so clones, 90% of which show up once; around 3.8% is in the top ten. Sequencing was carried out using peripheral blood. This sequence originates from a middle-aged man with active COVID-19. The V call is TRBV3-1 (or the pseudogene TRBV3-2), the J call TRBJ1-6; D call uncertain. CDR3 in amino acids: CASSPYGNSPLHF. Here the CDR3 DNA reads TGTGCCAGCAGCCCCTACGGGAATTCACCCCTCCACTTT.